Detailed here is one T cell receptor (beta chain). The repertoire was sequenced with immunoSEQ multiplex PCR; TCRdb's copy has only in-frame clones and lacks some. The repertoire holds a few hundred thousand clones, about 87% seen once, with just under 9% in the top ten. This sample is drawn from a study of blood T cell repertoires in COVID-19. In the study overall: COVID-19 samples collected from the United States, Italy and Spain covered acute and convalescent phases.

The sequence derives from a woman aged 18-29 years who had recovered from COVID-19. The sequenced sample consisted of PBMCs or T cells enriched from blood (not recorded which).

The CDR3 nucleotides are TGTGCCAGCAGGCTAAGGACAGGGCCGGGGGAGCAGTACTTC. The encoded protein is CASRLRTGPGEQYF. The rearrangement joins TRBV6-6 to TRBJ2-7; 8 bases agree with TRBD1. The J segment lost 7 bases and the V segment lost 6 bases, leaving 11 bases of the junction unmatched. Germline lookup yields CDR1 MNHNY and CDR2 SVGAGI (reference sequence). CDR3 size: 14 residues.